One sample yielded the 2 T cell receptor beta chains listed below, sequenced in a study of regulatory T cells in long-lasting Graves disease. The sample's time point: persistent/refractory GD, antithyroid drugs over 5 years with positive TRAb. Following extraction of RNA from PBMCs, that RNA was used to make the TCR library. CDR3 regions were amplified by Arm-PCR using iRepertoire HTBI primers to build TCR beta libraries. TCRdb called the multiplex PCR reads again in MiXCR, with one record for every CDR3 protein. The table records fewer than 400,000 distinct CDR3 sequences, roughly 20% of them present only once. This specimen consisted of peripheral blood mononuclear cells (PBMCs), obtained when the disease was refractory, from a patient treated with antithyroid drugs. Receptors were obtained from a female donor with Graves disease.

This clonotype was seen ten or more times. The genes are TRBV28 and TRBJ1-4; unclear D gene. V was trimmed by 6 bases and J by 7 bases, leaving 9 bases between them. The CDR3 runs to 12 residues. Germline V gives CDR1 MDHEN, CDR2 SYDVKM. CDR3 region: CASSTLGEKLFF. CDR3 nucleotides: TGTGCCAGCAGCACCCTAGGTGAAAAACTGTTTTTT.

This clonotype was found many times. The rearrangement joins TRBV28 to TRBJ2-5, with 11 bases that match TRBD2. Germline trimming cut 6 bases from V and 3 bases from J; bases unmatched to any gene: 9. CDR3 length: 16 residues. Germline V gene data show CDR1 as MDHEN and CDR2 as SYDVKM. The CDR3 DNA reads TGTGCCAGCAGAACCTCGGGACTAGCGGAAAAAGAGACCCAGTACTTC. It yields the protein CASRTSGLAEKETQYF.